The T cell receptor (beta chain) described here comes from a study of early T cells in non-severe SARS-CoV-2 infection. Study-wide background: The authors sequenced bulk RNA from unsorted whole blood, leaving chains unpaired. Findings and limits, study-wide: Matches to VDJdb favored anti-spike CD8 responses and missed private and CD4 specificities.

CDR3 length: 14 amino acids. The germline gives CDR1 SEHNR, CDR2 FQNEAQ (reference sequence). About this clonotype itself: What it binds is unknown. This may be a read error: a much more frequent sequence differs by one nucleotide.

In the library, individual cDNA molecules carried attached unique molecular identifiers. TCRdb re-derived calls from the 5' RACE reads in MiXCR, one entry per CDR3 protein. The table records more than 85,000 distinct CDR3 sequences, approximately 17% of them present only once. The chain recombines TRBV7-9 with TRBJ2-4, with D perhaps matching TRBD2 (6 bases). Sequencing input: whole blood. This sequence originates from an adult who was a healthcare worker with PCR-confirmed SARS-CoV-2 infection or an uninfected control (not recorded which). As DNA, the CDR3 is TGTGCCAGCAGCAAGGGAGGAACCAAAAACATTCCGTACTTC. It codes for CASSKGGTKNIPYF. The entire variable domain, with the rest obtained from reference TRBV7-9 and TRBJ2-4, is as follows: DTGVSQNPRHKITKRGQNVTFRCDPISEHNRLYWYRQTLGQGPEFLTYFQNEAQLEKSRLLSDRFSAERPKGSFSTLEIQRTEQGDSAMYLCASSKGGTKNIPYFGAGTRLSVL.